Here is one TCR beta chain with its context. Trimming removed 4 bases at V and 0 bases at J, with 9 bases between. Looked up from germline, CDR1 is LNHDA and CDR2 is SQIVND (reference sequence). CDR3 length: 15 amino acids. This entry is derived from a study of cytomegalovirus exposure and HLA in healthy donors. About the study: Both the 120 or so validation repertoires and the roughly 700 first-cohort repertoires used the same platform, as reported by a later analysis.

Measured with immunoSEQ multiplex PCR; TCRdb has only the in-frame clones, and not every one. This sample has fewer than 150,000 clones, with around 88% found just once. This clonotype was sampled from a man aged 18 to 30 in good health and CMV-seronegative. V gene TRBV19 combines with J gene TRBJ2-2; a possible D gene is TRBD1 (5 bases). The specimen was PBMCs. In DNA form, the CDR3 reads TGTGCCAGTAGTAAATTACAGGCGAACACCGGGGAGCTGTTTTTT. Translation: CASSKLQANTGELFF.